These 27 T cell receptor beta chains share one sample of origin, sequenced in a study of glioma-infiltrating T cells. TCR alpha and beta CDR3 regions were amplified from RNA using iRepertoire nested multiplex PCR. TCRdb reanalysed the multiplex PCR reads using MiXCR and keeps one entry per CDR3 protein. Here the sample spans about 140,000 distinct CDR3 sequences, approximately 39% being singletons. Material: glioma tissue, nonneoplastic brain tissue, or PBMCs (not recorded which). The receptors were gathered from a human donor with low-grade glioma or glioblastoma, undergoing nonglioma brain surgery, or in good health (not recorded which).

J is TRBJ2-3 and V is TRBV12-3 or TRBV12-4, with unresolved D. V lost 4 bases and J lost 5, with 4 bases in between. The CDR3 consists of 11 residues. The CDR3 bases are TGTGCCAGCAGTTATGAAGATACGCAGTATTTT. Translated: CASSYEDTQYF.

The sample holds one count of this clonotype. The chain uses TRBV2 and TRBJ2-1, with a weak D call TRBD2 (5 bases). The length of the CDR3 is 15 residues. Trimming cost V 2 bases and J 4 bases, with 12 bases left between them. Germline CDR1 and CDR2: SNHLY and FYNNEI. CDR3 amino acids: CASSETRGSYNEQFF. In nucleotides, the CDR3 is TGTGCCAGCAGTGAAACTAGAGGGAGTTACAATGAGCAGTTCTTC.

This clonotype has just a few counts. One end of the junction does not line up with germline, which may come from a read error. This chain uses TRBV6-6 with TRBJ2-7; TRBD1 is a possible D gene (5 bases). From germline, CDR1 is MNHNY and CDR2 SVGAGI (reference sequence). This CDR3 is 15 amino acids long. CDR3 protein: CASSYLGVLGTEEYF. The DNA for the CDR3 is TGTGCCAGCAGTTACTTAGGGGTATTAGGAACCGAGGAGTACTTC.

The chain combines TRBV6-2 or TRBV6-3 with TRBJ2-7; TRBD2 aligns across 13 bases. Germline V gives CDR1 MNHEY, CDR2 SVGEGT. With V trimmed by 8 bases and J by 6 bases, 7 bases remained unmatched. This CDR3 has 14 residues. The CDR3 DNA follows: TGTGCCAGCGGCCTACTAGCGGGAGGGCTCGAGCAGTACTTC. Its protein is CASGLLAGGLEQYF.

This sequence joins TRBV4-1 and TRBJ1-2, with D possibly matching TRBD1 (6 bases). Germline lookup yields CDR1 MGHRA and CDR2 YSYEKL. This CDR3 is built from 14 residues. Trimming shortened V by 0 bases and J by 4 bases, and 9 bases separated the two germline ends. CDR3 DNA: TGCGCCAGCAGCCAAGAAACAGGGATCTATGGCTACACCTTC. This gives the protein CASSQETGIYGYTF.

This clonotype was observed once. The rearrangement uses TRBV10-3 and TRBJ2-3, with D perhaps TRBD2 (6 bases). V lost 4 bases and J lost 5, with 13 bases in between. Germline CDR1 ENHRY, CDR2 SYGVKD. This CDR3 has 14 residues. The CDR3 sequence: CAISVSLEGDTQYF. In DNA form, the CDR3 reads TGTGCCATCAGTGTTTCTCTGGAGGGAGATACGCAGTATTTT.

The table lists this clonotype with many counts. This chain's CDR3 is CASSSTGPDTQYF. CDR3 DNA sequence: TGTGCCAGCAGCTCCACAGGGCCAGATACGCAGTATTTT. The V gene is TRBV7-9, the J gene TRBJ2-3, with D tentatively TRBD1 (6 bases). Germline CDR1 is SEHNR and CDR2 is FQNEAQ (reference sequence). Trimming took off 4 bases at V and 4 bases at J, with 9 bases between the two ends. There are 13 residues in the CDR3.

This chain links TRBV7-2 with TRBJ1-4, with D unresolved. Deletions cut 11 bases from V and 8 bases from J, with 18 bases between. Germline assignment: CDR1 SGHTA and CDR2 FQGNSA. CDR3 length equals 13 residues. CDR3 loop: CARASARREKLFF. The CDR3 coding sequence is TGTGCCCGCGCCTCGGCCCGGCGCGAAAAACTGTTTTTT. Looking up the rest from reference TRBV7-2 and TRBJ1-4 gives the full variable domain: GAGVSQSPSNKVTEKGKDVELRCDPISGHTALYWYRQSLGQGLEFLIYFQGNSAPDKSGLPSDRFSAERTGGSVSTLTIQRTQQEDSAVYLCARASARREKLFFGSGTQLSVL.

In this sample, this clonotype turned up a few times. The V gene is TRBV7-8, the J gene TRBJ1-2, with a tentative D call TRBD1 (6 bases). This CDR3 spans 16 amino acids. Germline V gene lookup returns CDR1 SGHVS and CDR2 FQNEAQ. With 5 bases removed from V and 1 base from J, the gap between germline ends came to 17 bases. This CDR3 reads CASSPTTGSNNYGYTF. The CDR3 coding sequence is TGTGCCAGCAGCCCCACGACAGGCTCCAATAACTATGGCTACACCTTC. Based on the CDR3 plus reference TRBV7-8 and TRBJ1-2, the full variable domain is GAGVSQSPRYKVAKRGQDVALRCDPISGHVSLFWYQQALGQGPEFLTYFQNEAQLDKSGLPSDRFFAERPEGSVSTLKIQRTQQEDSAVYLCASSPTTGSNNYGYTFGSGTRLTVV.

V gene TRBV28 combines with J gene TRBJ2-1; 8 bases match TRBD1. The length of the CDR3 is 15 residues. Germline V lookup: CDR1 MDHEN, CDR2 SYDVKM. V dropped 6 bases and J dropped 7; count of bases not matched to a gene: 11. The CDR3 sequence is CASSRRGLSLNEQFF. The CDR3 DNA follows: TGTGCCAGCAGCCGCAGGGGGCTAAGCTTGAATGAGCAGTTCTTC.

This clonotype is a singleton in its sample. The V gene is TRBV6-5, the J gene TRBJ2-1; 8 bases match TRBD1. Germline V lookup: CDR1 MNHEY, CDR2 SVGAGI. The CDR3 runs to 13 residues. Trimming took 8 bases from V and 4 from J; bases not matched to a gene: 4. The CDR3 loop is CASGQGLYNEQFF. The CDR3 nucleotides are TGTGCCAGCGGACAGGGCCTTTACAATGAGCAGTTCTTC.

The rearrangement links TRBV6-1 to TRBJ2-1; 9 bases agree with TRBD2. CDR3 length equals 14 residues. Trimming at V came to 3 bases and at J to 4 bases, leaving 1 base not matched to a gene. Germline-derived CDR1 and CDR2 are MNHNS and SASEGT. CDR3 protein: CASSETSGYNEQFF. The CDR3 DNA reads TGTGCCAGCAGTGAGACTAGCGGTTACAATGAGCAGTTCTTC.

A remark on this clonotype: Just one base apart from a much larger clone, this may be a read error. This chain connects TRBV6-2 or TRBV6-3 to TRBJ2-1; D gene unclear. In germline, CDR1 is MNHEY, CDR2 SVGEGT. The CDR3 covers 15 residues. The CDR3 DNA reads TGTGCCAGCAGTGTAGAGGTAGAGGTCTACAATCAGCAGTTCTTC. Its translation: CASSVEVEVYNQQFF.

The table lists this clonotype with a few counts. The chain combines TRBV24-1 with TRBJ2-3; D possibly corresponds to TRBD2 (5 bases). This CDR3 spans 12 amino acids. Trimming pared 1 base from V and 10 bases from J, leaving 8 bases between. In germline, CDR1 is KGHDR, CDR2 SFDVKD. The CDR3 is CATSDLEGAQYF. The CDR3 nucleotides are TGTGCCACCAGTGATTTAGAGGGTGCGCAGTATTTT.

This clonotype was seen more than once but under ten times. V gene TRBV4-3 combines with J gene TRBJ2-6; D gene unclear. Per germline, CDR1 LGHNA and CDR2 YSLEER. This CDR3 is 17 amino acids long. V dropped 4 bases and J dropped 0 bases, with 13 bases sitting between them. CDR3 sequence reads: CASSPRATSSGANVLTF. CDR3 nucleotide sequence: TGCGCCAGCAGCCCCCGGGCTACTTCCTCTGGGGCCAACGTCCTGACTTTC.

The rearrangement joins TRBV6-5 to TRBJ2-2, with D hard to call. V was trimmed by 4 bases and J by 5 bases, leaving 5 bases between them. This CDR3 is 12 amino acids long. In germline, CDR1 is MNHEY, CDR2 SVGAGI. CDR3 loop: CASSSATGELFF. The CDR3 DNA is TGTGCCAGCAGTTCAGCTACCGGGGAGCTGTTTTTT.

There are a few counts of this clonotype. DNA of the CDR3: TGCGCCAGCAGCCAAGATCGACCCGGCCAGGAGGAGCAGTTCTTC. Translation: CASSQDRPGQEEQFF. J is TRBJ2-1 and V is TRBV4-1, with D uncertain. CDR3 length: 15 residues. CDR1 is MGHRA and CDR2 is YSYEKL in the germline V gene. V lost 0 bases and J lost 10, with 16 bases in between.

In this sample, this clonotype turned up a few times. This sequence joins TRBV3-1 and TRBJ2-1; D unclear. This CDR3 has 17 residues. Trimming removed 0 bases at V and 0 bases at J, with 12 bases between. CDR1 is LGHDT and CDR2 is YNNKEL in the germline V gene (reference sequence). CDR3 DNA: TGTGCCAGCAGCCAAGATTATAACCCTAGCTCCTACAATGAGCAGTTCTTC. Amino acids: CASSQDYNPSSYNEQFF.

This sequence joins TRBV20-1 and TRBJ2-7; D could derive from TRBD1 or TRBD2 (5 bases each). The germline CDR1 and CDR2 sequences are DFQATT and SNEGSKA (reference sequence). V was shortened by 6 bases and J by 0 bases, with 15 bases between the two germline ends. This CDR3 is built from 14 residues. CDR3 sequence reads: CSATGDATSYEQYF. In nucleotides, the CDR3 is TGCAGTGCCACCGGGGACGCCACCTCCTACGAGCAGTACTTC.

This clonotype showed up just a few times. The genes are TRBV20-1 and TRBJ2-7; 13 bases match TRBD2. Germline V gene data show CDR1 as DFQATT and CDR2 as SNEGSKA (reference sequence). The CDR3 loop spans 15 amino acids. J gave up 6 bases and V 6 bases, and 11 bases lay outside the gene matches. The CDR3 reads CSALKPGLAGPEQYF. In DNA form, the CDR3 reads TGCAGTGCCCTGAAGCCGGGACTAGCGGGACCCGAGCAGTACTTC.

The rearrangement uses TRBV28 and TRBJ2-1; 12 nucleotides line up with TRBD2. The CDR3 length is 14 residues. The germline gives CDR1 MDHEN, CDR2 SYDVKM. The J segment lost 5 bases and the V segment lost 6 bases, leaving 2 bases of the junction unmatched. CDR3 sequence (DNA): TGTGCCAGCAGACTAGCGGGAGGCGACAATGAGCAGTTCTTC. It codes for CASRLAGGDNEQFF.

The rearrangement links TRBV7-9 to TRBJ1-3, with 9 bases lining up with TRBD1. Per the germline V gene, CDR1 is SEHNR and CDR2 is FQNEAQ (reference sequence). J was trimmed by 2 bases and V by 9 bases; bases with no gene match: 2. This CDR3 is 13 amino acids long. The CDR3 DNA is TGTGCCAGTAGGACAGGGGCTGGAAACACCATATATTTT. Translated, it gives CASRTGAGNTIYF.

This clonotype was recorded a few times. CDR3 bases: TGTGCCAGTTCCCTGGGGGGGACTGGGGCCAACGTCCTGACTTTC. Amino acid sequence: CASSLGGTGANVLTF. J is TRBJ2-6 and V is TRBV6-1, with TRBD2 identical over 7 bases. This CDR3 spans 15 amino acids. Germline V gene sequence: CDR1 MNHNS, CDR2 SASEGT. With 9 bases clipped from V and 2 bases from J, the junction kept 7 bases outside the gene matches.

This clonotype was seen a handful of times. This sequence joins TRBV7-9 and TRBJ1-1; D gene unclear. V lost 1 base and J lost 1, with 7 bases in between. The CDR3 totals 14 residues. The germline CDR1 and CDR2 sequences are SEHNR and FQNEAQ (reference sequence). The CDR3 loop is CASSLVTTNTEAFF. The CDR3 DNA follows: TGTGCCAGCAGCTTAGTGACTACGAACACTGAAGCTTTCTTT.

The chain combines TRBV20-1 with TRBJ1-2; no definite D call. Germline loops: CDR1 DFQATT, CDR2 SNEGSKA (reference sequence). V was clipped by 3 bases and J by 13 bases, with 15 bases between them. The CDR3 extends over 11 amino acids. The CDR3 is CSARGYGSGTF. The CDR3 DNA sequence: TGCAGTGCTAGGGGGTATGGGTCCGGCACCTTC.

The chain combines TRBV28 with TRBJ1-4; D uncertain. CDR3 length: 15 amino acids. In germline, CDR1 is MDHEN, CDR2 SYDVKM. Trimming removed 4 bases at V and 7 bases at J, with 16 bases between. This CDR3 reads CASSSPSGFGEKLFF. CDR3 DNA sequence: TGTGCCAGCAGTTCCCCTTCGGGATTCGGTGAAAAACTGTTTTTT.

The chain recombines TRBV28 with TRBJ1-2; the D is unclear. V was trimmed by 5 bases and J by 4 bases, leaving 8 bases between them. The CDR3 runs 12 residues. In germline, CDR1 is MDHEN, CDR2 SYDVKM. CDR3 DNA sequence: TGTGCCAGCAGTCCCAGTGGCTATGGCTACACCTTC. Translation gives CASSPSGYGYTF.